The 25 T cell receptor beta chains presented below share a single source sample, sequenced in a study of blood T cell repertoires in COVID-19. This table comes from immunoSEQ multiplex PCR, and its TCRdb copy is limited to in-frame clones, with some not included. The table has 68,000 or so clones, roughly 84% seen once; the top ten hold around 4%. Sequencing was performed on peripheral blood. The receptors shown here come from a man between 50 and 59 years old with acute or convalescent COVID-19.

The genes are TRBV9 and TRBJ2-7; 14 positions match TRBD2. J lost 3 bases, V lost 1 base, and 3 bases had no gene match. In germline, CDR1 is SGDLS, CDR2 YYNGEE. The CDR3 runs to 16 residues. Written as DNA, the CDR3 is TGTGCCAGCAGCGTAAGAGGGACTAGCGGGAGCTACGAGCAGTACTTC. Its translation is CASSVRGTSGSYEQYF.

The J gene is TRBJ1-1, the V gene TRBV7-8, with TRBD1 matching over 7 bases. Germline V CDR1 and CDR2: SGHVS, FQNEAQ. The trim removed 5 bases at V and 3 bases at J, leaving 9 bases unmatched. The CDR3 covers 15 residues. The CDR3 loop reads CASSTYLQGHTEAFF. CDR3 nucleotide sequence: TGTGCCAGCAGCACGTACCTACAGGGGCACACTGAAGCTTTCTTT.

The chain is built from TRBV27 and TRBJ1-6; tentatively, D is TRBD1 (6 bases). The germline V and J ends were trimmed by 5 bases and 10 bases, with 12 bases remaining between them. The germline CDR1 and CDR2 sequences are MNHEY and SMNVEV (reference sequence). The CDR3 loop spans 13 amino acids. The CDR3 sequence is CASSTDSHSPLHF. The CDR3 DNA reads TGTGCCAGCAGTACGGACAGTCACTCACCCCTCCACTTT.

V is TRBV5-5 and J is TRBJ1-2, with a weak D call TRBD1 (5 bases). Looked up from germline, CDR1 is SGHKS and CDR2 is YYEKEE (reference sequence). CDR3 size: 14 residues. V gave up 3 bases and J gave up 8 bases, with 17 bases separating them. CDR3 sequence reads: CASSWRGEVRGYTF. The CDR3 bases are TGTGCCAGCAGCTGGAGGGGAGAGGTGAGGGGCTACACCTTC.

CDR3: CASSPLGGGFPETQYF. CDR3 in DNA: TGTGCCAGCAGCCCCCTCGGGGGGGGGTTCCCAGAGACCCAGTACTTC. The chain couples TRBV7-3 to TRBJ2-5, with TRBD2 matching over 8 bases. Germline lookup yields CDR1 SGHTA and CDR2 FQGTGA. V gave up 5 bases and J gave up 4 bases; unmatched junction bases: 12. The CDR3 runs to 16 residues.

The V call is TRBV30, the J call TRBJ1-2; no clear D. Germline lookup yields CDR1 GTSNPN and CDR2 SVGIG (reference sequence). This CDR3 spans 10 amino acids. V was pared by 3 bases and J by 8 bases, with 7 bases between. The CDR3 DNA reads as TGTGCCTGGAGGGCAGTCGGCTACACCTTC. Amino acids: CAWRAVGYTF.

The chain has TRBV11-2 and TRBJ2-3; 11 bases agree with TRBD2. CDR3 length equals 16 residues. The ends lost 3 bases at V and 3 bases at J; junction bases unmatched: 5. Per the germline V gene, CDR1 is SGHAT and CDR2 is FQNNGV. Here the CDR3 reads CASSFRLAGKTDTQYF. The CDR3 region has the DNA TGTGCCAGCAGCTTTCGACTAGCGGGAAAAACAGATACGCAGTATTTT.

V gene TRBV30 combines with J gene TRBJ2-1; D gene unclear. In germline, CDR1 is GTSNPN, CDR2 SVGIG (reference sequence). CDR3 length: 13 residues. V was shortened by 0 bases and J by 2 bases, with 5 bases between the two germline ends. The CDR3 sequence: CAWSVDTYNEQFF. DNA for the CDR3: TGTGCCTGGAGTGTAGACACCTACAATGAGCAGTTCTTC.

The chain's CDR3 is CARSLSLGAPPDTQYF. The CDR3 nucleotides read TGTGCCAGAAGCTTGAGTCTGGGGGCGCCCCCGGATACGCAGTATTTT. The rearrangement joins TRBV5-3 to TRBJ2-3; tentatively, D is TRBD1 (6 bases). TRBV5-3 belongs to the ORF category, with a function that is uncertain. This CDR3 region has 16 residues. V dropped 1 base and J dropped 6 bases, with 18 bases sitting between them.

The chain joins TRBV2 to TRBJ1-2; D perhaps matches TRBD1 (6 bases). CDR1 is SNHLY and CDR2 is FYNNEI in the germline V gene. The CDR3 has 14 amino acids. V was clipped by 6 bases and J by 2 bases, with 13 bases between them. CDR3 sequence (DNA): TGTGCCAGCAGGAGTACAGGGAACAACTATGGCTACACCTTC. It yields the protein CASRSTGNNYGYTF. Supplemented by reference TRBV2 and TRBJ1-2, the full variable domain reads EPEVTQTPSHQVTQMGQEVILRCVPISNHLYFYWYRQILGQKVEFLVSFYNNEISEKSEIFDDQFSVERPDGSNFTLKIRSTKLEDSAMYFCASRSTGNNYGYTFGSGTRLTVV.

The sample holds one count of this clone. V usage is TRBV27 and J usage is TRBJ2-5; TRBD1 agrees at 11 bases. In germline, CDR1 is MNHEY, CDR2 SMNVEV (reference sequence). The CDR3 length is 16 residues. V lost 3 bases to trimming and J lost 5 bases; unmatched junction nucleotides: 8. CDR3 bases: TGTGCCAGCAGTTTCCGGGACAGGGGGTTGGAGGAGACCCAGTACTTC. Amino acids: CASSFRDRGLEETQYF.

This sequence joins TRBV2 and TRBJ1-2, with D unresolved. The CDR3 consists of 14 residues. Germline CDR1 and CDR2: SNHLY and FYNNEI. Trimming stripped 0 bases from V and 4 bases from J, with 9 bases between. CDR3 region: CASSEARGGYGYTF. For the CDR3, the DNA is TGTGCCAGCAGTGAAGCTAGAGGAGGCTATGGCTACACCTTC.

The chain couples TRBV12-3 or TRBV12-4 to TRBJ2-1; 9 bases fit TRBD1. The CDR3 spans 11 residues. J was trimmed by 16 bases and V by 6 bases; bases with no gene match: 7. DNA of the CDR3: TGTGCCAGCAGCCCCCGGGACAGGGCTTTCTTC. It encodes CASSPRDRAFF.

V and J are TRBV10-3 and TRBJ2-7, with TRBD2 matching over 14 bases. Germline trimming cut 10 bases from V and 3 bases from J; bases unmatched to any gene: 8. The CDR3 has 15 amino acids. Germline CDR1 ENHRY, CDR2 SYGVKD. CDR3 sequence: CASGGTSGGYYEQYF. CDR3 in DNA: TGTGCCAGTGGGGGGACTAGCGGGGGTTACTACGAGCAGTACTTC.

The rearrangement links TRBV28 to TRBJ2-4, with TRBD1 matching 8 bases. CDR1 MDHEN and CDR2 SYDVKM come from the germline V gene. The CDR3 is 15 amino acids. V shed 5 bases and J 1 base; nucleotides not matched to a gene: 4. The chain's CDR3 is CASSPAGGAKNIQYF. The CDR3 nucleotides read TGTGCCAGCAGTCCAGCAGGGGGCGCCAAAAACATTCAGTACTTC.

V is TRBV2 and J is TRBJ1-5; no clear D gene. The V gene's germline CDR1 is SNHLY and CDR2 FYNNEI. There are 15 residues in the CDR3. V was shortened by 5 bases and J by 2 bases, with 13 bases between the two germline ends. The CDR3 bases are TGTGCCAGCAGTCCAACACCCGGGGGCAATCAGCCCCAGCATTTT. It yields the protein CASSPTPGGNQPQHF.

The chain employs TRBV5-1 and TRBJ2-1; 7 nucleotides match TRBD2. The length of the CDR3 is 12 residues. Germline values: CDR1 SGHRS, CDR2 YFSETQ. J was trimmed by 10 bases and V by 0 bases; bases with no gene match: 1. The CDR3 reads CASSLVRGEQFF. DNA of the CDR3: TGCGCCAGCAGCTTGGTGCGGGGGGAGCAGTTCTTC.

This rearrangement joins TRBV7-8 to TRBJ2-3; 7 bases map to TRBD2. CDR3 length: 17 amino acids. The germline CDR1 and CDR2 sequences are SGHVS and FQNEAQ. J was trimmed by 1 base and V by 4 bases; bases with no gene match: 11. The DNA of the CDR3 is TGTGCCAGCAGCTCCGAACTGACTAGCTGGGGCACAGATACGCAGTATTTT. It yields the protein CASSSELTSWGTDTQYF.

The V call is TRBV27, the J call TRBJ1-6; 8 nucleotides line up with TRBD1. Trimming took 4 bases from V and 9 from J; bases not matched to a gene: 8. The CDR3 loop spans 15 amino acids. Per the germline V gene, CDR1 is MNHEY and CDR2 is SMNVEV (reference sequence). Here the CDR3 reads CASSSSQGASSPLHF. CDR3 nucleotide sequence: TGTGCCAGCAGTTCATCCCAGGGGGCTAGTTCACCCCTCCACTTT.

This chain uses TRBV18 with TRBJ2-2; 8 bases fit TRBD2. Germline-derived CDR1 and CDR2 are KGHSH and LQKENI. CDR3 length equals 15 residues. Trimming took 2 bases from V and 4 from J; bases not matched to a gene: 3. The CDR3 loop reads CASSPTSGSTGELFF. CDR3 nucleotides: TGTGCCAGCTCACCAACGAGCGGGAGCACCGGGGAGCTGTTTTTT. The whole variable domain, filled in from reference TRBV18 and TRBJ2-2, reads NAGVMQNPRHLVRRRGQEARLRCSPMKGHSHVYWYRQLPEEGLKFMVYLQKENIIDESGMPKERFSAEFPKEGPSILRIQQVVRGDSAAYFCASSPTSGSTGELFFGEGSRLTVL.

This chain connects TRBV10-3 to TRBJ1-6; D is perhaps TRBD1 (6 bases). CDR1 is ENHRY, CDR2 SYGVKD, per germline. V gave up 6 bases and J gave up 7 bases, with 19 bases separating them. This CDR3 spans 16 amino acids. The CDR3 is CAIRTQGSWGNSPLHF. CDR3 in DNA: TGTGCCATCAGGACACAGGGAAGTTGGGGCAATTCACCCCTCCACTTT.

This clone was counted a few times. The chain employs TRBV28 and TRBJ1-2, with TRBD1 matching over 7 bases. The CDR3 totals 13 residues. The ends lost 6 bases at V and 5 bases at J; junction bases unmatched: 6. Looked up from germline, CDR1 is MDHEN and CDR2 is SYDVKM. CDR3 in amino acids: CASRIGTVYGYTF. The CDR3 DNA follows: TGTGCCAGCAGGATAGGGACAGTTTATGGCTACACCTTC.

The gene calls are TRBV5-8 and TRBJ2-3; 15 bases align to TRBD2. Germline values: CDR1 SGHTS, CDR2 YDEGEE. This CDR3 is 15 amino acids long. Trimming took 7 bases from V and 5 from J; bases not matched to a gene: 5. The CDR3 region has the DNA TGTGCCAGCGGGACTAGCGGGAGGTTTGTAGATACGCAGTATTTT. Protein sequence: CASGTSGRFVDTQYF.

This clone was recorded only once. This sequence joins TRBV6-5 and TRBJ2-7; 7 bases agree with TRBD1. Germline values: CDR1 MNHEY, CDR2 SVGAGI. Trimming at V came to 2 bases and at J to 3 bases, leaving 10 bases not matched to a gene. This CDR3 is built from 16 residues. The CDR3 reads CASSYEQGSSFYEQYF. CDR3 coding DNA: TGTGCCAGCAGTTACGAACAGGGGAGCTCGTTCTACGAGCAGTACTTC.

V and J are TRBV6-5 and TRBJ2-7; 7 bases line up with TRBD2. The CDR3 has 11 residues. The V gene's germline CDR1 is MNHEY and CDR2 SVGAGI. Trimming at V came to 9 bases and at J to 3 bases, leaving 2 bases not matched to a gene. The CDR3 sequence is CASGDYYEQYF. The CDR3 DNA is TGTGCCAGTGGGGACTACTACGAGCAGTACTTC.